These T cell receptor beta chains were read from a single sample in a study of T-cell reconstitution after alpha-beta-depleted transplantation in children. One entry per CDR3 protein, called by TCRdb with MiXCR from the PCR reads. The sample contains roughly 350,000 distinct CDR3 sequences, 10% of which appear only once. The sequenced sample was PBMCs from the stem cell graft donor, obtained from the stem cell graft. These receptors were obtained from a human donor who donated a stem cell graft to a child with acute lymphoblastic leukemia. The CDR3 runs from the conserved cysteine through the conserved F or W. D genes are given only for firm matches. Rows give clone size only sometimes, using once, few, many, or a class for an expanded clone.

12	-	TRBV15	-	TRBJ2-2	TGTGCCACCACTGGGGTCACCGGGGAGCTGTTTTTT	CATTGVTGELFF
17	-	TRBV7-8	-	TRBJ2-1	TGTGCCAGCAGCTCCCGAGGGAATAGCGGAGATTACAATGAGCAGTTCTTC	CASSSRGNSGDYNEQFF
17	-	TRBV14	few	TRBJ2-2	TGTGCCAGCAGCCAAGATCTGTCGGCGGGCAAAGCCGGGGAGCTGTTTTTT	CASSQDLSAGKAGELFF
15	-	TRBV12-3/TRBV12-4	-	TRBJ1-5	TGTGCCAGCAGTTTCTCGGGGGCCGTAAATCAGCCCCAGCATTTT	CASSFSGAVNQPQHF
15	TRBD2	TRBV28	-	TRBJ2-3	TGTGCCAGCAGTGCGGGACTAGCGGGAGTTCATACGCAGTATTTT	CASSAGLAGVHTQYF
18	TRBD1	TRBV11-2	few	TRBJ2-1	TGTGCCAGCAGCCCCGTCGACAGGGGGCCCAGCGGGGGCCCAGAGCAGTTCTTC	CASSPVDRGPSGGPEQFF
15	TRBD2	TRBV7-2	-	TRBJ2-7	TGTGCCAGCAGCTTAACAATAGCGGGAGTCCACGAGCAGTACTTC	CASSLTIAGVHEQYF
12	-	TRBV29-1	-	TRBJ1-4	TGCAGCGTTCGGGGTTCTAATGAAAAACTGTTTTTT	CSVRGSNEKLFF
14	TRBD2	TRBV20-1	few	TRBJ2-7	TGCAGTGCTAGAAGCCGAGCGGGGCCCTACGAGCAGTACTTC	CSARSRAGPYEQYF
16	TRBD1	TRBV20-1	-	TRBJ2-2	TGCAGTGCTAGGCTCCAGGGGGCCCCGAACACCGGGGAGCTGTTTTTT	CSARLQGAPNTGELFF
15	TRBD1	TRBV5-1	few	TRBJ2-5	TGCGCCAGCAGCTTGGTTGGACAGGGTGGTGAGACCCAGTACTTC	CASSLVGQGGETQYF
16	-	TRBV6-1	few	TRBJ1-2	TGTGCCAGCAGTGAAGGGATTGGGGGCTGGGGGTATGGCTACACCTTC	CASSEGIGGWGYGYTF
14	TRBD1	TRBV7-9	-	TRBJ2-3	TGTGCCAGCAGCTTGGGACAGGGATTACATACGCAGTATTTT	CASSLGQGLHTQYF
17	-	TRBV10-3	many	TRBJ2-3	TGTGCCATCAGTGAGTCCCGGCAGGGGTGGTTCACAGATACGCAGTATTTT	CAISESRQGWFTDTQYF
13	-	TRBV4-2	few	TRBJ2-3	TGTGCCAGCAGCCAAGTCAATGGGGCGCCTGAGTATTTT	CASSQVNGAPEYF
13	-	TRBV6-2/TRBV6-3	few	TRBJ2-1	TGTGCCAGCAGGTGGGACCCTGTCGATGAGCAGTTCTTC	CASRWDPVDEQFF
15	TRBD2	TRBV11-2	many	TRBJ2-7	TGTGCCAGCAGCTCGGGACTAGCGGGCTCCTACGAGCAGTACTTC	CASSSGLAGSYEQYF
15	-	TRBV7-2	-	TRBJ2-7	TGTGCCAGCAGCTTATTTCACGGAATTGCCGGCGAGCAGTACTTC	CASSLFHGIAGEQYF
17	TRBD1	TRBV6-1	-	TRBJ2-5	TGTGCCAGCACCCCAAACCCTGTTCGACAGGGCGGAGAGACCCAGTACTTC	CASTPNPVRQGGETQYF
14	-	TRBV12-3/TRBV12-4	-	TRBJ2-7	TGTGCCAGCAGTTTAGGGACTTCTAGTTTCGAGCAGTACTTC	CASSLGTSSFEQYF
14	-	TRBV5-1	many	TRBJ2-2	TGCGCCAGCAGCTTGGGACCAAGCACCGGGGAGCTGTTTTTT	CASSLGPSTGELFF
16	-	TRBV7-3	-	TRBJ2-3	TGTGCCAGCAGCTTACGGTCCCCTGGGGGCACAGATACGCAGTATTTT	CASSLRSPGGTDTQYF
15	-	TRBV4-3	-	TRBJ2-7	TGCGCCAGCAGCCAGAAGGGCAGGGGGGATTTGGAGCAGTACTTC	CASSQKGRGDLEQYF
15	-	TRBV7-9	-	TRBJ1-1	TGTGCCAGCAGCTTAGACCAGGGCGTGAACACTGAAGCTTTCTTT	CASSLDQGVNTEAFF
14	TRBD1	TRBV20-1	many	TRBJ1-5	TGCAGTGCTGTGACAGGGGGCGGCAATCAGCCCCAGCATTTT	CSAVTGGGNQPQHF
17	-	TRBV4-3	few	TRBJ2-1	TGCGCCAGCAGCCAAGAGGGGGCCCCGGGGGGTTACAATGAGCAGTTCTTC	CASSQEGAPGGYNEQFF
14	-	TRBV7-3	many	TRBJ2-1	TGTGCCAGCAGCTTAACACTCCCCAGTCATGAGCAGTTCTTC	CASSLTLPSHEQFF
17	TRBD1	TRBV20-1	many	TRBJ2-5	TGCAGTGCTCCCGTAGGGCCGGGACAGGGGGATTTAGAGACCCAGTACTTC	CSAPVGPGQGDLETQYF
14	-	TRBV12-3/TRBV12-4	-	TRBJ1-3	TGTGCCAGCAGTCCTCAGGTGGCTGGAAACACCATATATTTT	CASSPQVAGNTIYF
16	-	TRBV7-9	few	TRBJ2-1	TGTGCCAGCAGCCCGACCGGTTGGAGCTCCTACAATGAGCAGTTCTTC	CASSPTGWSSYNEQFF
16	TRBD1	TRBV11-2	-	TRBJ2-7	TGTGCCAGCAGCTTAGCCGCGGGACAGGGGCTCTACGAGCAGTACTTC	CASSLAAGQGLYEQYF
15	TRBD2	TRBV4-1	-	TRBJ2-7	TGCGCCAGCAGCCAACTCGGACTAGCGGGGAACGAGCAGTACTTC	CASSQLGLAGNEQYF
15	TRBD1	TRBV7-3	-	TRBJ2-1	TGTGCCAGCAGCTTAATCAGGGGGCTGGACAATGAGCAGTTCTTC	CASSLIRGLDNEQFF
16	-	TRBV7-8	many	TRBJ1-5	TGTGCCAGCAGCAGCCGACAGACGAATAGCAATCAGCCCCAGCATTTT	CASSSRQTNSNQPQHF
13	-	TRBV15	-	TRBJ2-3	TGTGCCACCAGCAGAGATTGGAGTGATACGCAGTATTTT	CATSRDWSDTQYF
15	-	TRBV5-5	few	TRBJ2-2	TGTGCCAGCAGCTTGGCGGGGTCGAACACCGGGGAGCTGTTTTTT	CASSLAGSNTGELFF
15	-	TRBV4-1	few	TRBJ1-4	TGCGCCAGCAGCCAAGATCGGGCGTCTAATGAAAAACTGTTTTTT	CASSQDRASNEKLFF
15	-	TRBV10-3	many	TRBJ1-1	TGTGCCATCAGGCAGGGGCGAGGGATGAACACTGAAGCTTTCTTT	CAIRQGRGMNTEAFF
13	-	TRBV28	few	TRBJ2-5	TGTGCCAGCGCCGCCGGGTCCTTGGAGACCCAGTACTTC	CASAAGSLETQYF
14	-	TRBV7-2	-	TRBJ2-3	TGTGCCAGCAGCTTAGCGCCGGTCACAGATACGCAGTATTTT	CASSLAPVTDTQYF
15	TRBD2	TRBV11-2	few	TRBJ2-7	TGTGCCAGCAGCCCCGCCGGGACTAGCGCTTTCGAGCAGTACTTC	CASSPAGTSAFEQYF
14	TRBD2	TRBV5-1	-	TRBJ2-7	TGCGCCAGCAGCATAGGACTAGCAAACTACGAGCAGTACTTC	CASSIGLANYEQYF
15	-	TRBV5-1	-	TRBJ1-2	TGCGCCAGCAGCTGGGGGACCGGGGGGACGGTCGGCTACACCTTC	CASSWGTGGTVGYTF
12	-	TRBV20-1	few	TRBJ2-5	TGCAGTGCTAGCAACTGGCAAGAGACCCAGTACTTC	CSASNWQETQYF
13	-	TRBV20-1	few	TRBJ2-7	TGCAGTCCTCGAGGGTACCCAAACTACGAGCAGTACTTC	CSPRGYPNYEQYF
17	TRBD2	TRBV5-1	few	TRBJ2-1	TGCGCCAGCAGCCCTGGACTAGCGGGAGGGCCTTGGAATGAGCAGTTCTTC	CASSPGLAGGPWNEQFF
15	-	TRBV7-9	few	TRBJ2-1	TGTGCCAGCAGCTTAGCGGTAGGTCCATACAATGAGCAGTTCTTC	CASSLAVGPYNEQFF
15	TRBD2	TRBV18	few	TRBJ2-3	TGTGCCAGCTCACCCGCTAGCGGGAGGACAGATACGCAGTATTTT	CASSPASGRTDTQYF
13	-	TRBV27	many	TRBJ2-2	TGTGCCAGCAGTTTGGTGCTGGGCGGGGAGCTGTTTTTT	CASSLVLGGELFF